This T cell receptor (beta chain) was documented in a study of blood T cell repertoires in COVID-19. Whole-study context: Samples representing acute and convalescent COVID-19 were sourced from the United States, Italy and Spain. The cDNA or gDNA used as material had been derived from T cells, B-cell-depleted T cells, or PBMCs.

Study processing details: Using reference gene primer amplification, nucleated cell counts were estimated. Libraries were prepared by immunoSEQ multiplex PCR; TCRdb keeps only in-frame clonotypes and omits some of them. That table furnishes V, J and clone size, whereas the DNA furnished D and trimming. The profile shows over 100,000 clones, approximately 85% of them singletons. Germline loops: CDR1 SEHNR, CDR2 FQNEAQ (reference sequence). Trimming removed 2 bases at V and 7 bases at J, with 5 bases between. The CDR3 is made up of 11 amino acids. The receptor was isolated from a man aged 35 to 55 with acute or convalescent COVID-19. The chain uses TRBV7-9 and TRBJ1-2; D not resolved. The sequencing sample was made of peripheral blood. CDR3 in amino acids: CASSLNGGYTF. The CDR3 nucleotides read TGTGCCAGCAGCTTAAACGGTGGCTACACCTTC.